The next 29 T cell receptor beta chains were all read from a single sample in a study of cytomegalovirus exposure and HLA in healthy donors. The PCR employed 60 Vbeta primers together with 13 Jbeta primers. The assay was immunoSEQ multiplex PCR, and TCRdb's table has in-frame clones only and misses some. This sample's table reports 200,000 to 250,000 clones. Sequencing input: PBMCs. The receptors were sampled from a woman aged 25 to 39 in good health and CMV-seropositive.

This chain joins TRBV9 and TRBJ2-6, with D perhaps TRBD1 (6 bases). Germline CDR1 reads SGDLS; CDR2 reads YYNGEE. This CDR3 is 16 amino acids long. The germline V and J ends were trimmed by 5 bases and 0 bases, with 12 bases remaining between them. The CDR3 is CASSSGQTSGANVLTF. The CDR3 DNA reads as TGTGCCAGCAGTTCGGGACAAACCTCTGGGGCCAACGTCCTGACTTTC.

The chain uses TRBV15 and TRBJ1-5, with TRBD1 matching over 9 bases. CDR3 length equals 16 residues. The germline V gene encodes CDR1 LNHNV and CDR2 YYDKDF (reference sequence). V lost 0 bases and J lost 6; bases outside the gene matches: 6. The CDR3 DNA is TGTGCCACCAGCAGAGATCGCGGGACAGGGAGTCAGCCCCAGCATTTT. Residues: CATSRDRGTGSQPQHF.

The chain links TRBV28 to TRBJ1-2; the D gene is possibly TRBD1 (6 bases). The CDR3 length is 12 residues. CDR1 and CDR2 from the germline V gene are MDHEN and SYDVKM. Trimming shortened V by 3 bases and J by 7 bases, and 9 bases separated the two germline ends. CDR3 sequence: CASSFNRVGYTF. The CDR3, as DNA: TGTGCCAGCAGTTTCAACAGGGTTGGCTACACCTTC.

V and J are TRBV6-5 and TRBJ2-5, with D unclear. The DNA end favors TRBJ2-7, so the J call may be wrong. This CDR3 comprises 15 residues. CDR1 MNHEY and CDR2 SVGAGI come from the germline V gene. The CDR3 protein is CASSSWSPSSYEQYF. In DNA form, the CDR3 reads TGTGCCAGCAGTTCGTGGTCCCCGAGCTCCTACGAGCAGTACTTC.

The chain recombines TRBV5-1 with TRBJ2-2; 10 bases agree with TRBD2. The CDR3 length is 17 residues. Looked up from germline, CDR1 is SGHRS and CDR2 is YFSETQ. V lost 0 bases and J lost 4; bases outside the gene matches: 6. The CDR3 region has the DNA TGCGCCAGCAGCTTGGTGGTTAGCGGGGGGACCACCGGGGAGCTGTTTTTT. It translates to CASSLVVSGGTTGELFF.

CDR3 protein: CASSPTGAGGDQPQHF. The CDR3 DNA is TGTGCCAGCAGCCCCACAGGGGCAGGGGGAGATCAGCCCCAGCATTTT. The V and J genes are TRBV28 and TRBJ1-5; 7 bases are a match to TRBD1. CDR1 is MDHEN and CDR2 is SYDVKM in the germline V gene. There are 16 residues in the CDR3. V trimming: 6 bases; J trimming: 5 bases; junction bases outside the gene matches: 13.

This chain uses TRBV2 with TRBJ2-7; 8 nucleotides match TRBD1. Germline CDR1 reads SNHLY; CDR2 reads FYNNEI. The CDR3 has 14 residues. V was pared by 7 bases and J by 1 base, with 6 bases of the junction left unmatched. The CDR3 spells CASKGQGHSYEQYF. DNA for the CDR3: TGTGCCAGCAAAGGACAGGGCCATTCCTACGAGCAGTACTTC.

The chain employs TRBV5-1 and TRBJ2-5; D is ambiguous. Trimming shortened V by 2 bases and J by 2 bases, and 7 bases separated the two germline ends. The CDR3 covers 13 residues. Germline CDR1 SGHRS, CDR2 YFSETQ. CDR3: CASSFEAQETQYF. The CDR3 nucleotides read TGCGCCAGCAGCTTTGAAGCTCAAGAGACCCAGTACTTC.

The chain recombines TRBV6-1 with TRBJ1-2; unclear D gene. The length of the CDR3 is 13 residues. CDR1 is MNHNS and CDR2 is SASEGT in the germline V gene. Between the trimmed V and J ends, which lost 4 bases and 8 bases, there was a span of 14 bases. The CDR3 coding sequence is TGTGCCAGCAGTGTCCTAGAGGGCGACGGCTACACCTTC. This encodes CASSVLEGDGYTF.

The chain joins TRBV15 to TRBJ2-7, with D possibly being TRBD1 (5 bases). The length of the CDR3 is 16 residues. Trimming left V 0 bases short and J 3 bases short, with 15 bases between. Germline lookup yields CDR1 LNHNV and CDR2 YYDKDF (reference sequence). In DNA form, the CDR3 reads TGTGCCACCAGCAGAGAGCTTAGAGTCAGGGACTACGAGCAGTACTTC. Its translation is CATSRELRVRDYEQYF.

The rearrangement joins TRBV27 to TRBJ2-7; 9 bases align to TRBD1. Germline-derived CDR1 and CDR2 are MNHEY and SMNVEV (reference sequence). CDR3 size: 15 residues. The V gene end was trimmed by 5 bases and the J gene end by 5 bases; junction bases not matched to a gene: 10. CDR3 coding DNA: TGTGCCAGCAGTCCTTTGGGACAGGGTGGCCACGAGCAGTACTTC. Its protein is CASSPLGQGGHEQYF.

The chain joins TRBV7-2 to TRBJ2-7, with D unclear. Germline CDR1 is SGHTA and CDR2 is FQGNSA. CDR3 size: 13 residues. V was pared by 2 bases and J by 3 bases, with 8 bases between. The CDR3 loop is CASSLNSNYEQYF. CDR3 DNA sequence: TGTGCCAGCAGCTTAAACTCAAACTACGAGCAGTACTTC.

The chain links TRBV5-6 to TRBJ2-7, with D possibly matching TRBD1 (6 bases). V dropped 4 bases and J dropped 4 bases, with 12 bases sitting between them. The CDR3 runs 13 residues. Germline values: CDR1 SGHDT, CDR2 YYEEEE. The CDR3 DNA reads TGTGCCAGCAGCCCCTGGACAGCTTACGAGCAGTACTTC. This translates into CASSPWTAYEQYF.

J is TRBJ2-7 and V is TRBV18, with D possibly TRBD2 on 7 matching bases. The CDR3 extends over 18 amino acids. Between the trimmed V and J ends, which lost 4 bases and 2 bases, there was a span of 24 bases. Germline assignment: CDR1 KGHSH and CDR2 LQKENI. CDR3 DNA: TGTGCCAGCTCACGCTCCTGGGGCTCAGGGGAGGGAGCCTACGAGCAGTACTTC. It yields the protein CASSRSWGSGEGAYEQYF.

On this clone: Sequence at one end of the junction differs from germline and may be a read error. The CDR3 protein is CASSQAGGITDTQYF. In DNA, the CDR3 is TGTGCCAGCAGTCAAGCGGGAGGGATCACAGATACGCAGTATTTT. V gene TRBV6-1 combines with J gene TRBJ2-3; TRBD2 matches 10 bases. Germline CDR1 reads MNHNS; CDR2 reads SASEGT. This CDR3 is built from 15 residues.

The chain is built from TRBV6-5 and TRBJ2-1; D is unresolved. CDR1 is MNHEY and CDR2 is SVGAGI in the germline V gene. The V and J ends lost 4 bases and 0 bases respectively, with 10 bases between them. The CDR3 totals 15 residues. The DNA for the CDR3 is TGTGCCAGCAGTTCTACACTACGCTCCTACAATGAGCAGTTCTTC. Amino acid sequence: CASSSTLRSYNEQFF.

The CDR3 sequence is CAISEPGGGETQYF. The DNA for the CDR3 is TGTGCCATCAGTGAGCCGGGAGGAGGTGAGACCCAGTACTTC. The chain couples TRBV10-3 to TRBJ2-5; 7 bases line up with TRBD2. The ends lost 2 bases at V and 5 bases at J; junction bases unmatched: 5. The CDR3 sequence is 14 residues long. Germline CDR1 and CDR2: ENHRY and SYGVKD.

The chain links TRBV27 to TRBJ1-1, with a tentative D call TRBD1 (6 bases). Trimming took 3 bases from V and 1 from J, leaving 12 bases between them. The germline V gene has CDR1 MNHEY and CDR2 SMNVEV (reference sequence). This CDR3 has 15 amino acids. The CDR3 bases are TGTGCCAGCAGTTTCGGGGGGCTGCAGAACACTGAAGCTTTCTTT. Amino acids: CASSFGGLQNTEAFF.

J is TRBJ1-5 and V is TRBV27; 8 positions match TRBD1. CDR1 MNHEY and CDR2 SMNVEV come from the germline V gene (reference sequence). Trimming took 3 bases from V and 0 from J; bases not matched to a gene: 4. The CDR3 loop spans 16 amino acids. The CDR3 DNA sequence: TGTGCCAGCAGTTTGACAGGGGCCCATAGCAATCAGCCCCAGCATTTT. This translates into CASSLTGAHSNQPQHF.

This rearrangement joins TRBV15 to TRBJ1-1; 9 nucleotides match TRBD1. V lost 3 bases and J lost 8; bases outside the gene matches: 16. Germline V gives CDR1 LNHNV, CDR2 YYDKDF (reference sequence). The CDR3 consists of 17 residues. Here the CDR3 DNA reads TGTGCCACCAGCAGCTGGGGGGGACAGGGTATATCAGCCGAAGCTTTCTTT. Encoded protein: CATSSWGGQGISAEAFF.

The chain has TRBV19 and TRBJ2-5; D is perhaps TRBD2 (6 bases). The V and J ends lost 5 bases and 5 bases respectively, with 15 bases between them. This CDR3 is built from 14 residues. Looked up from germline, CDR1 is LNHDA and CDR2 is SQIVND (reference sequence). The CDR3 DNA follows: TGTGCCAGTAGTGGTGGCTCTGGAGGGGAGACCCAGTACTTC. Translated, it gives CASSGGSGGETQYF.

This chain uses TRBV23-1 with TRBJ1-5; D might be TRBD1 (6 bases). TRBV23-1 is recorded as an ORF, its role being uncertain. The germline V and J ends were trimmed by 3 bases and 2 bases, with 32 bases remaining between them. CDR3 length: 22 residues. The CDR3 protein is CASSHRPAGTPKALLCNQPQHF. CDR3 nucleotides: TGCGCCAGCAGTCACCGTCCCGCCGGGACACCGAAAGCTTTGTTGTGCAATCAGCCCCAGCATTTT.

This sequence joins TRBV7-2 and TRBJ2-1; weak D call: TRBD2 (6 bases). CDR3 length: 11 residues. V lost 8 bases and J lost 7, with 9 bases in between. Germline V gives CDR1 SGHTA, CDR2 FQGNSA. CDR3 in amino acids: CASDGGNEQFF. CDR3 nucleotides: TGTGCCAGCGACGGGGGAAATGAGCAGTTCTTC. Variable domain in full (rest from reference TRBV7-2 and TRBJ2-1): GAGVSQSPSNKVTEKGKDVELRCDPISGHTALYWYRQSLGQGLEFLIYFQGNSAPDKSGLPSDRFSAERTGGSVSTLTIQRTQQEDSAVYLCASDGGNEQFFGPGTRLTVL.

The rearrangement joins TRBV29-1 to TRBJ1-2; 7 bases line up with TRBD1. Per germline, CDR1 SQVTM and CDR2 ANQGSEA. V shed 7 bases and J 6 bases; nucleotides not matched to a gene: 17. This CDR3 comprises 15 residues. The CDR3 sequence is CSAAPHGQVTNGYTF. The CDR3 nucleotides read TGCAGCGCCGCCCCCCACGGACAGGTGACAAATGGCTACACCTTC.

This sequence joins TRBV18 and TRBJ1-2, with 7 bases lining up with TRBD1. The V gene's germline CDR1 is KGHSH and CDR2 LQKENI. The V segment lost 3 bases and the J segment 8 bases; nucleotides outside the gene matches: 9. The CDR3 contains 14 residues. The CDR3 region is CASSPRNDRAGYTF. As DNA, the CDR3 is TGTGCCAGCTCACCTCGAAATGACAGGGCGGGCTACACCTTC.

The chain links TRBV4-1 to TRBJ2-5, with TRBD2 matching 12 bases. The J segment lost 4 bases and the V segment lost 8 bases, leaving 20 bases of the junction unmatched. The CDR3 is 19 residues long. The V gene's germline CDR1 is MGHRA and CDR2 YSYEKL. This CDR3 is CASGETRTSGGPSGETQYF. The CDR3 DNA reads TGCGCCAGCGGCGAAACGAGAACTAGCGGGGGGCCGAGCGGAGAGACCCAGTACTTC.

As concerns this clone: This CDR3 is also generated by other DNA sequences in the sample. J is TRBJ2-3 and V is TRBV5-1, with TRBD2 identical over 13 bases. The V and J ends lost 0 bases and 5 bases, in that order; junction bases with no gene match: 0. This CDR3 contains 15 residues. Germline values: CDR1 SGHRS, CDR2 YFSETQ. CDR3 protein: CASSLGLAGGDTQYF. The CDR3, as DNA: TGCGCCAGCAGCTTGGGACTAGCGGGGGGAGATACGCAGTATTTT.

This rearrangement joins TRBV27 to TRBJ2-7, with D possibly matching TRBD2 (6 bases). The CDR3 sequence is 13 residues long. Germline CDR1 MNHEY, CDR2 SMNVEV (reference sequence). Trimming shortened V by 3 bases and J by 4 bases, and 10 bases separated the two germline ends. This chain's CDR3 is CASSFGRTYEQYF. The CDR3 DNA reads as TGTGCCAGCAGTTTCGGGAGAACTTACGAGCAGTACTTC.

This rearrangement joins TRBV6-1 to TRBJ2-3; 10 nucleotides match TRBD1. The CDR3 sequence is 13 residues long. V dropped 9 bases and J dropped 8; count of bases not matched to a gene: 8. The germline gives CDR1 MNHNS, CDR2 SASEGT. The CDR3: CASRQGAQGTQYF. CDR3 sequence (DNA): TGTGCCAGTCGACAGGGGGCGCAAGGTACGCAGTATTTT.